The 32 T cell receptor beta chains in this list originate from one sample, sequenced in a study of post-analysis software for immune sequencing data. Whole-study findings and limits: TRBV segments more frequent in patients than in controls numbered a few and included TRBV5-6, TRBV5-1 and TRBV20-1.

The TCR beta cDNA libraries carried unique molecular identifiers. TCRdb fed the PCR reads into MiXCR, producing one record per CDR3 protein. Of hundreds of thousands of distinct CDR3 sequences in the sample, 25% to 30% were seen once. No antigen has been identified for these receptors. Sequenced input: blood. The receptors come from a girl under 18 with multiple sclerosis.

There are a few counts of this clonotype. The V call is TRBV5-1, the J call TRBJ2-6; 9 bases are a match to TRBD1. Germline CDR1 SGHRS, CDR2 YFSETQ. The CDR3 runs 18 residues. Trimming removed 4 bases from V and 2 bases from J; junction bases left unmatched: 10. CDR3 in amino acids: CASSITGTGLPGANVLTF. In nucleotides, the CDR3 is TGCGCCAGCAGCATCACCGGGACAGGGCTCCCTGGGGCCAACGTCCTGACTTTC. Full variable domain (outside the CDR3, taken from reference TRBV5-1 and TRBJ2-6): KAGVTQTPRYLIKTRGQQVTLSCSPISGHRSVSWYQQTPGQGLQFLFEYFSETQRNKGNFPGRFSGRQFSNSRSEMNVSTLELGDSALYLCASSITGTGLPGANVLTFGAGSRLTVL.

Comments on this clonotype: Its ends do not fully match the called genes, so a read error is possible. The chain has TRBV4-3 and TRBJ2-3; 7 bases fit TRBD2. The CDR3 is made up of 15 amino acids. Per the germline V gene, CDR1 is LGHNA and CDR2 is YSLEER. CDR3 region: CTSSLLADSTDTQYF. The CDR3 DNA sequence: TGCACCAGCAGCCTCCTAGCGGATAGCACAGATACGCAGTATTTT.

The chain links TRBV6-6 to TRBJ2-7; 12 bases are a match to TRBD2. The CDR3 extends over 16 amino acids. The V and J ends lost 2 bases and 5 bases, in that order; junction bases with no gene match: 7. CDR1 is MNHNY, CDR2 SVGAGI, per germline (reference sequence). DNA for the CDR3: TGTGCCAGCAGTTACCCCAGCACTAGCGGGAGGAACGAGCAGTACTTC. Translated: CASSYPSTSGRNEQYF.

DNA of the CDR3: TGTGCCAGCGCACCGACAGGGTTTAGCACAGATACGCAGTATTTT. Protein: CASAPTGFSTDTQYF. J is TRBJ2-3 and V is TRBV3-1; 7 bases agree with TRBD1. Germline CDR1 and CDR2: LGHDT and YNNKEL (reference sequence). The V and J ends lost 8 bases and 0 bases, in that order; junction bases with no gene match: 8. The CDR3 has 15 amino acids.

The chain recombines TRBV24-1 with TRBJ1-1; D not certain. The CDR3 extends over 15 amino acids. V was trimmed by 6 bases and J by 5 bases, leaving 18 bases between them. Per the germline V gene, CDR1 is KGHDR and CDR2 is SFDVKD. CDR3 sequence (DNA): TGTGCCACCAGTTCGGTTGGCAGACGAGGGACTGAAGCTTTCTTT. Amino acids: CATSSVGRRGTEAFF.

The chain recombines TRBV29-1 with TRBJ1-1; D not certain. V was trimmed by 8 bases and J by 0 bases, leaving 13 bases between them. There are 13 residues in the CDR3. In germline, CDR1 is SQVTM, CDR2 ANQGSEA. CDR3 amino acids: CSSREPMNTEAFF. Written as DNA, the CDR3 is TGCAGCTCTAGGGAACCCATGAACACTGAAGCTTTCTTT.

This clonotype was seen only a few times. The J gene is TRBJ2-5, the V gene TRBV5-4, with TRBD2 identical over 10 bases. The CDR3 contains 16 residues. Germline trimming cut 1 base from V and 2 bases from J; bases unmatched to any gene: 5. The germline V gene encodes CDR1 SGHNT and CDR2 YYREEE (reference sequence). CDR3 sequence: CASSLWLAGEQETQYF. The CDR3 DNA sequence: TGTGCCAGCAGCTTGTGGCTAGCGGGAGAACAAGAGACCCAGTACTTC.

The chain carries TRBV3-1 and TRBJ2-7; D is possibly TRBD2 (6 bases). V shed 0 bases and J shed 12 bases, with 18 bases lying between them. The CDR3 has 14 residues. Germline V gene data show CDR1 as LGHDT and CDR2 as YNNKEL (reference sequence). Here the CDR3 DNA reads TGTGCCAGCAGCCAAGATCGCGCCCGGGCGGGGCGGTACTTC. This codes for CASSQDRARAGRYF.

The chain recombines TRBV9 with TRBJ2-5; D possibly corresponds to TRBD1 (5 bases). The germline CDR1 and CDR2 sequences are SGDLS and YYNGEE. The V gene lost 6 bases and the J gene lost 3 bases, with 15 bases spanning the gap. CDR3 length equals 14 residues. The CDR3 is CASNPHRQEETQYF. DNA of the CDR3: TGTGCCAGCAATCCCCACAGGCAGGAAGAGACCCAGTACTTC.

This clonotype was seen only a few times. This chain uses TRBV9 with TRBJ2-5; perhaps D is TRBD1 or TRBD2 (6 bases each). The CDR3 length is 14 residues. Trimming stripped 0 bases from V and 4 bases from J, with 10 bases between. Germline CDR1 and CDR2: SGDLS and YYNGEE. CDR3 protein: CASSVGWGAETQYF. The CDR3 DNA reads TGTGCCAGCAGCGTAGGGTGGGGGGCAGAGACCCAGTACTTC.

V usage is TRBV28 and J usage is TRBJ2-6, with D perhaps TRBD2 (6 bases). Between the trimmed V and J ends, which lost 6 bases and 1 base, there was a span of 22 bases. The CDR3 contains 19 residues. Germline V gives CDR1 MDHEN, CDR2 SYDVKM. The CDR3 reads CASSLFYGGLASGANVLTF. CDR3 bases: TGTGCCAGCAGCCTTTTTTATGGGGGGTTGGCTTCTGGGGCCAACGTCCTGACTTTC.

This rearrangement joins TRBV11-2 to TRBJ2-2; no definite D call. V gave up 5 bases and J gave up 4 bases, with 8 bases separating them. Germline values: CDR1 SGHAT, CDR2 FQNNGV. CDR3 length equals 13 residues. This CDR3 is CASSGGGTGELFF. The CDR3 DNA reads TGTGCCAGCAGCGGTGGCGGCACCGGGGAGCTGTTTTTT.

This clonotype was counted a few times. This chain joins TRBV21-1 and TRBJ2-5; TRBD1 was called by the table and not checked on the DNA. TRBV21-1 is a recognized pseudogene. This CDR3 has 19 amino acids. CDR3 bases: TGTGCCAGCAGCGGTACCCGGGACGACTCACGAACCGACCAAGAGACCCAGTACTTC. This translates into CASSGTRDDSRTDQETQYF.

CDR3 sequence (DNA): TGTGCCAGCAGTTACGGTTGGGGTGACTCCGGGGGCAATCAGCCCCAGCATTTT. Translated: CASSYGWGDSGGNQPQHF. The chain recombines TRBV6-5 with TRBJ1-5, with D unclear. The length of the CDR3 is 18 residues. CDR1 is MNHEY, CDR2 SVGAGI, per germline. Trimming pared 2 bases from V and 2 bases from J, leaving 19 bases between.

The gene calls are TRBV11-3 and TRBJ1-5; possible D gene TRBD1, 5 bases. Trimming removed 2 bases at V and 1 base at J, with 15 bases between. The germline V gene encodes CDR1 SGHNT and CDR2 YENEEA. CDR3 size: 17 residues. CDR3 sequence reads: CASSLSSGRRSNQPQHF. CDR3 coding DNA: TGTGCCAGCAGCTTAAGTTCAGGGCGAAGAAGCAATCAGCCCCAGCATTTT.

This clonotype was picked up many times. CDR3 amino acids: CASSLRQGQETQYF. As DNA, the CDR3 is TGTGCCAGCAGCCTCCGACAGGGGCAGGAGACCCAGTACTTC. This rearrangement joins TRBV7-9 to TRBJ2-5, with 8 bases that match TRBD1. The CDR3 sequence is 14 residues long. V was clipped by 5 bases and J by 5 bases; unmatched bases: 7. From germline, CDR1 is SEHNR and CDR2 FQNEAQ (reference sequence). The entire variable domain, with the rest obtained from reference TRBV7-9 and TRBJ2-5, is as follows: DTGVSQNPRHKITKRGQNVTFRCDPISEHNRLYWYRQTLGQGPEFLTYFQNEAQLEKSRLLSDRFSAERPKGSFSTLEIQRTEQGDSAMYLCASSLRQGQETQYFGPGTRLLVL.

This clonotype was detected many times. The CDR3 reads CSVAWGQETQYF. For the CDR3, the DNA is TGCAGCGTAGCCTGGGGACAAGAGACCCAGTACTTC. J is TRBJ2-5 and V is TRBV29-1; D remains ambiguous. The V end was cut by 6 bases, the J end by 2 bases, with 10 bases between. Germline CDR1 is SQVTM and CDR2 is ANQGSEA. CDR3 length equals 12 residues.

This clonotype was recorded a few times. The J gene is TRBJ2-1, the V gene TRBV20-1; TRBD2 might be the D (5 bases). Germline V gene lookup returns CDR1 DFQATT and CDR2 SNEGSKA (reference sequence). The CDR3 is 14 residues long. Trimming left V 3 bases short and J 2 bases short, with 11 bases between. In nucleotides, the CDR3 is TGCAGTGCTAGTATTCTAGCTGCCTACAATGAGCAGTTCTTC. Translating gives CSASILAAYNEQFF.

This clonotype turned up a few times. The J gene is TRBJ2-6, the V gene TRBV12-3 or TRBV12-4; 8 bases line up with TRBD2. CDR3 size: 17 residues. V lost 6 bases to trimming and J lost 0 bases; unmatched junction nucleotides: 7. CDR3 nucleotide sequence: TGTGCCAGCAGCCTAGACAGCGGGGGCTCTGGGGCCAACGTCCTGACTTTC. Encoded protein: CASSLDSGGSGANVLTF.

This clonotype was detected ten times or more. The chain recombines TRBV20-1 with TRBJ2-1; weak D call: TRBD1 (5 bases). CDR1 and CDR2 from the germline V gene are DFQATT and SNEGSKA (reference sequence). The CDR3 consists of 14 residues. V gave up 4 bases and J gave up 3 bases, with 13 bases separating them. Written as DNA, the CDR3 is TGCAGTGCTATGGGGCTGGCAAACTACAATGAGCAGTTCTTC. Protein product: CSAMGLANYNEQFF.

This clonotype was observed many times. The chain links TRBV29-1 to TRBJ2-7; the match to TRBD2 covers 10 bases. V gave up 2 bases and J gave up 3 bases; unmatched junction bases: 4. This CDR3 is built from 14 residues. CDR1 and CDR2 from the germline V gene are SQVTM and ANQGSEA. The CDR3 region has the DNA TGCAGCGTTGAATCGCTAGCGGGAGACTACGAGCAGTACTTC. It encodes CSVESLAGDYEQYF.

The chain combines TRBV27 with TRBJ2-3; D ambiguous. Per the germline V gene, CDR1 is MNHEY and CDR2 is SMNVEV (reference sequence). V was trimmed by 7 bases and J by 6 bases, leaving 29 bases between them. There are 18 residues in the CDR3. The CDR3 loop is CASTPGVIGAGLRDTQYF. CDR3 DNA sequence: TGTGCCAGCACCCCTGGCGTTATCGGTGCTGGGCTAAGGGATACGCAGTATTTT.

At least ten counts were recorded for this clonotype. The genes are TRBV4-3 and TRBJ2-7; possible D gene TRBD1, 6 bases. The CDR3 is 15 residues long. Trimming stripped 0 bases from V and 5 bases from J, with 14 bases between. Germline CDR1 is LGHNA and CDR2 is YSLEER. The CDR3 region is CASSQEWRGGDEQYF. The DNA of the CDR3 is TGCGCCAGCAGCCAAGAATGGCGAGGGGGAGACGAGCAGTACTTC.

This clonotype was seen only once. The rearrangement links TRBV7-9 to TRBJ2-3; weak D call: TRBD2 (7 bases). This CDR3 contains 16 residues. Germline-derived CDR1 and CDR2 are SEHNR and FQNEAQ (reference sequence). V was pared by 5 bases and J by 4 bases, with 19 bases between. CDR3 coding DNA: TGTGCCAGCAGCCTCCGATTGGGGGGGCTGCCAGATACGCAGTATTTT. It yields the protein CASSLRLGGLPDTQYF.

This clonotype has more than one count but fewer than ten. The chain employs TRBV20-1 and TRBJ2-1; no reliable D call. The V gene lost 1 base and the J gene lost 6 bases, with 19 bases spanning the gap. Germline CDR1 reads DFQATT; CDR2 reads SNEGSKA (reference sequence). The CDR3 sequence is 16 residues long. The CDR3 protein is CSARVKKLFRANEQFF. The CDR3, as DNA: TGCAGTGCTAGAGTCAAGAAGCTCTTCCGGGCCAATGAGCAGTTCTTC.

This clonotype was seen more than once but under ten times. This chain joins TRBV6-5 and TRBJ2-7; D possibly corresponds to TRBD2 (6 bases). The ends were cut back, 0 bases at V and 1 base at J, with 10 bases in the middle. Germline assignment: CDR1 MNHEY and CDR2 SVGAGI. The CDR3 extends over 15 amino acids. As DNA, the CDR3 is TGTGCCAGCAGTTACTCGGTAGCGGCTTCCTACGAGCAGTACTTC. This translates into CASSYSVAASYEQYF.

Concerning this clonotype: No conserved phenylalanine or tryptophan is present at the end of the CDR3, so a read error is the likely explanation. The chain combines TRBV6-6 with TRBJ1-5; D may be TRBD1 (6 bases). The CDR3 contains 14 residues. Trimming shortened V by 0 bases and J by 11 bases, and 14 bases separated the two germline ends. Germline CDR1 MNHNY, CDR2 SVGAGI (reference sequence). The CDR3 coding sequence is TGTGCCAGCAGTTACTCGAGGGACACCCTTACCCAGCATTTG. It encodes CASSYSRDTLTQHL.

The table lists this clonotype with many counts. The CDR3 DNA is TGTGCCAGCAGTCCGGGGACAGCACAAGAGACCCAGTACTTC. As protein: CASSPGTAQETQYF. This chain links TRBV28 with TRBJ2-5; 7 nucleotides line up with TRBD1. V trimming: 5 bases; J trimming: 2 bases; junction bases outside the gene matches: 5. This CDR3 has 14 residues. Germline values: CDR1 MDHEN, CDR2 SYDVKM.

This chain uses TRBV4-3 with TRBJ2-7; D gene unclear. The CDR3 runs 15 residues. In germline, CDR1 is LGHNA, CDR2 YSLEER. This CDR3 reads CTNSQDLQTPYEQYF. The CDR3 DNA reads TGCACCAACAGCCAAGACCTTCAGACTCCATACGAGCAGTACTTC.

Worth noting for this clonotype: The junction departs from germline at one end; a sequencing error may be responsible. The chain combines TRBV7-2 with TRBJ2-5, with D unclear. Germline CDR1 is SGHTA and CDR2 is FQGNSA. The CDR3 totals 14 residues. The CDR3 nucleotides are TGTGCCAGCAGCCCTGCGGCGTACCAAGAGACCCGGTACTTC. Protein sequence: CASSPAAYQETRYF.

This clonotype was counted a single time. This chain joins TRBV20-1 and TRBJ2-1; 7 positions agree with TRBD2. Looked up from germline, CDR1 is DFQATT and CDR2 is SNEGSKA (reference sequence). Trimming at V came to 5 bases and at J to 9 bases, leaving 16 bases not matched to a gene. The CDR3 totals 15 residues. CDR3 loop: CSAGEGLGRVGEQFF. The CDR3 DNA reads TGCAGTGCTGGGGAGGGGTTAGGCAGGGTCGGTGAGCAGTTCTTC.

Regarding this clonotype: Given a much more abundant clone one base away, this may be a read error. This sequence joins TRBV7-7 and TRBJ2-5; unclear D gene. CDR3 length: 13 amino acids. The germline V gene has CDR1 SSHAT and CDR2 FNYEAQ (reference sequence). The CDR3 is CASSVTPYNEQYF. The CDR3 DNA sequence: TGTGCTAGCAGCGTGACCCCCTACAATGAGCAGTACTTC.